These T cell receptor beta chains were read from a single sample in a study of OX40 agonist ivuxolimab in advanced cancers. Here immunoSEQ multiplex PCR was the method, and the copy in TCRdb shows in-frame clones only, minus some. Of about 65,000 clones in the sample, about nine tenths were seen once. Sequenced here: CD4+ or CD8+ T cells sorted from blood, sampled in a trial of the OX40 agonist ivuxolimab. Receptors were obtained from an adult with an advanced solid tumor such as melanoma, head and neck, liver or kidney cancer. Both conserved end residues are part of each CDR3. Fields, in order: V gene, J gene, clone size, D gene, CDR3 protein, CDR3 DNA. The D gene is left open where the match is weak. Size tells how often a clone was seen (once, few, many) or the class of an expanded clone, and some rows leave it out.

v_gene: TRBV15; j_gene: TRBJ2-2; abundance: -; d_gene: -; CDR3aa: CATSRDRGPGELFF; CDR3nt: TGTGCCACCAGCAGAGATCGGGGGCCCGGGGAGCTGTTTTTT
v_gene: TRBV2; j_gene: TRBJ1-2; abundance: -; d_gene: -; CDR3aa: CASRYDTGFYGYTF; CDR3nt: TGTGCCAGCAGATACGACACTGGGTTCTATGGCTACACCTTC
v_gene: TRBV7-6; j_gene: TRBJ1-2; abundance: -; d_gene: -; CDR3aa: CASSLSGGYTF; CDR3nt: TGTGCCAGCAGCTTATCCGGTGGCTACACCTTC
v_gene: TRBV5-6; j_gene: TRBJ2-3; abundance: -; d_gene: -; CDR3aa: CASSLGAARRDTQYF; CDR3nt: TGTGCCAGCAGCTTGGGGGCCGCTAGGAGGGATACGCAGTATTTT
v_gene: TRBV9; j_gene: TRBJ1-5; abundance: -; d_gene: -; CDR3aa: CASSVGPNLNQPQHF; CDR3nt: TGTGCCAGCAGCGTAGGGCCTAACCTCAATCAGCCCCAGCATTTT
v_gene: TRBV20-1; j_gene: TRBJ1-2; abundance: -; d_gene: -; CDR3aa: CSASDGYTF; CDR3nt: TGCAGTGCTAGTGACGGCTACACCTTC
v_gene: TRBV29-1; j_gene: TRBJ1-6; abundance: -; d_gene: -; CDR3aa: CSVRAVLDSPLHF; CDR3nt: TGCAGCGTTCGGGCGGTATTAGATTCACCCCTCCACTTT
v_gene: TRBV10-1; j_gene: TRBJ1-1; abundance: -; d_gene: -; CDR3aa: CASSESSRWTEAFF; CDR3nt: TGCGCCAGCAGTGAGTCGAGTAGGTGGACTGAAGCTTTCTTT
v_gene: TRBV28; j_gene: TRBJ1-3; abundance: once; d_gene: -; CDR3aa: CASSDPGNTIYF; CDR3nt: TGTGCCAGCAGTGACCCCGGGAACACCATATATTTT
v_gene: TRBV14; j_gene: TRBJ1-1; abundance: -; d_gene: TRBD1; CDR3aa: CASSQYRDRDAEAFF; CDR3nt: TGTGCCAGCAGCCAATACCGGGACAGGGACGCTGAAGCTTTCTTT
v_gene: TRBV12-5; j_gene: TRBJ2-7; abundance: -; d_gene: -; CDR3aa: CASGLVQGETEQYF; CDR3nt: TGTGCTAGTGGTTTGGTACAAGGGGAGACCGAGCAGTACTTC
v_gene: TRBV5-1; j_gene: TRBJ1-1; abundance: -; d_gene: -; CDR3aa: CASSRGQTTGMGNTEAFF; CDR3nt: TGCGCCAGCAGCCGAGGACAGACCACAGGGATGGGGAACACTGAAGCTTTCTTT
v_gene: TRBV6-6; j_gene: TRBJ2-7; abundance: -; d_gene: -; CDR3aa: CASSRARSGSYEQYF; CDR3nt: TGTGCCAGCAGTCGCGCCAGGAGTGGTTCCTACGAGCAGTACTTC
v_gene: TRBV11-2; j_gene: TRBJ2-7; abundance: once; d_gene: -; CDR3aa: CASSLEYRTEQYF; CDR3nt: TGTGCCAGCAGCTTAGAATACAGGACCGAGCAGTACTTC
v_gene: TRBV19; j_gene: TRBJ1-2; abundance: -; d_gene: -; CDR3aa: CASSIFLQGEEGYTF; CDR3nt: TGTGCCAGTAGTATATTTTTACAGGGAGAGGAAGGCTACACCTTC
v_gene: TRBV2; j_gene: TRBJ1-6; abundance: few; d_gene: -; CDR3aa: CASRNQGENSPLHF; CDR3nt: TGTGCCAGCAGAAACCAGGGCGAGAATTCACCCCTCCACTTT
v_gene: TRBV5-1; j_gene: TRBJ1-1; abundance: -; d_gene: -; CDR3aa: CASSATMNTEAFF; CDR3nt: TGCGCCAGCAGCGCCACCATGAACACTGAAGCTTTCTTT
v_gene: TRBV7-9; j_gene: TRBJ1-2; abundance: few; d_gene: -; CDR3aa: CASSRRGYTF; CDR3nt: TGTGCCAGCAGCAGAAGGGGCTACACCTTC
v_gene: TRBV6-1; j_gene: TRBJ2-7; abundance: once; d_gene: -; CDR3aa: CASVEWGGLYEQYF; CDR3nt: TGTGCCAGCGTTGAATGGGGTGGGCTTTACGAGCAGTACTTC
v_gene: TRBV11-2; j_gene: TRBJ1-2; abundance: -; d_gene: -; CDR3aa: CASSPRAGETYGYTF; CDR3nt: TGTGCCAGCAGCCCTAGAGCAGGGGAAACCTATGGCTACACCTTC
v_gene: TRBV27; j_gene: TRBJ2-7; abundance: -; d_gene: -; CDR3aa: CASSLSRQSGQPYEQYF; CDR3nt: TGTGCCAGCAGTTTATCCCGACAAAGCGGGCAACCCTACGAGCAGTACTTC
v_gene: TRBV27; j_gene: TRBJ1-2; abundance: -; d_gene: -; CDR3aa: CASSFGGYGYGYTF; CDR3nt: TGTGCCAGCAGTTTCGGGGGGTATGGCTATGGCTACACCTTC
v_gene: TRBV5-1; j_gene: TRBJ2-1; abundance: -; d_gene: -; CDR3aa: CASSLGRTQEHEQFF; CDR3nt: TGCGCCAGCAGCTTGGGCCGAACCCAAGAACATGAGCAGTTCTTC
v_gene: TRBV9; j_gene: TRBJ1-6; abundance: -; d_gene: -; CDR3aa: CASSPTRNSPLHF; CDR3nt: TGTGCCAGCAGCCCAACGCGTAATTCACCCCTCCACTTT
v_gene: TRBV28; j_gene: TRBJ2-4; abundance: -; d_gene: -; CDR3aa: CASRSQEDIQYF; CDR3nt: TGTGCCAGCAGATCCCAGGAGGACATTCAGTACTTC
v_gene: TRBV5-4; j_gene: TRBJ2-7; abundance: -; d_gene: -; CDR3aa: CASSLEAGPTYEQYF; CDR3nt: TGTGCCAGCAGCTTGGAGGCGGGGCCGACCTACGAGCAGTACTTC
v_gene: TRBV5-5; j_gene: TRBJ1-5; abundance: -; d_gene: -; CDR3aa: CASSNPGDTGYELKPQHF; CDR3nt: TGTGCCAGCAGCAATCCCGGGGACACGGGTTATGAGTTAAAGCCCCAGCATTTT
v_gene: TRBV15; j_gene: TRBJ2-1; abundance: -; d_gene: -; CDR3aa: CATSRDLAANEQFF; CDR3nt: TGTGCCACCAGCAGAGATCTAGCCGCCAATGAGCAGTTCTTC
v_gene: TRBV6-5; j_gene: TRBJ1-2; abundance: few; d_gene: TRBD1; CDR3aa: CASSYSRTGGRYGYTF; CDR3nt: TGTGCCAGCAGTTACTCGAGGACAGGGGGGCGCTATGGCTACACCTTC
v_gene: TRBV6-5; j_gene: TRBJ1-1; abundance: -; d_gene: -; CDR3aa: CASSYSTMNTEAFF; CDR3nt: TGTGCCAGCAGTTACTCGACCATGAACACTGAAGCTTTCTTT
v_gene: TRBV5-7; j_gene: TRBJ1-3; abundance: -; d_gene: -; CDR3aa: CASSFGPARERSGNTIYF; CDR3nt: TGTGCCAGCAGCTTTGGGCCAGCCCGAGAGCGATCTGGAAACACCATATATTTT
v_gene: TRBV19; j_gene: TRBJ1-1; abundance: -; d_gene: -; CDR3aa: CASSTNYRHNTEAFF; CDR3nt: TGTGCCAGTAGTACCAATTACAGACACAACACTGAAGCTTTCTTT
v_gene: TRBV11-2; j_gene: TRBJ1-1; abundance: -; d_gene: TRBD1; CDR3aa: CASSFGTGNMNTEAFF; CDR3nt: TGTGCCAGCAGCTTCGGGACAGGTAACATGAACACTGAAGCTTTCTTT
v_gene: TRBV25-1; j_gene: TRBJ2-2; abundance: -; d_gene: -; CDR3aa: CASSDPVPFGELFF; CDR3nt: TGTGCCAGCAGTGATCCCGTTCCGTTCGGGGAGCTGTTTTTT
v_gene: TRBV28; j_gene: TRBJ1-4; abundance: -; d_gene: -; CDR3aa: CASRGRVREKLFF; CDR3nt: TGTGCCAGCAGAGGACGGGTCAGGGAAAAACTGTTTTTT
v_gene: TRBV19; j_gene: TRBJ1-1; abundance: -; d_gene: TRBD1; CDR3aa: CASSIGGPGQGLAEAFF; CDR3nt: TGTGCCAGTAGTATAGGCGGACCGGGACAGGGGTTGGCTGAAGCTTTCTTT
v_gene: TRBV6-1; j_gene: TRBJ2-3; abundance: -; d_gene: TRBD1; CDR3aa: CASSQGALDTQYF; CDR3nt: TGTGCCAGCAGCCAGGGGGCTTTAGATACGCAGTATTTT
v_gene: TRBV21-1; j_gene: TRBJ1-2; abundance: -; d_gene: -; CDR3aa: CASSPFRSGDYGYTF; CDR3nt: TGTGCCAGCAGCCCCTTCCGGTCAGGTGACTATGGCTACACCTTC
v_gene: TRBV5-1; j_gene: TRBJ1-2; abundance: -; d_gene: TRBD1; CDR3aa: CASSGDRGLGGYTF; CDR3nt: TGCGCCAGCAGCGGGGACAGGGGGCTTGGAGGCTACACCTTC
v_gene: TRBV18; j_gene: TRBJ1-4; abundance: -; d_gene: TRBD1; CDR3aa: CASSPQGGDEKLFF; CDR3nt: TGTGCCAGCTCACCGCAGGGGGGTGATGAAAAACTGTTTTTT
v_gene: TRBV19; j_gene: TRBJ1-5; abundance: -; d_gene: TRBD1; CDR3aa: CASNRGQEDPQHF; CDR3nt: TGTGCCTCAAACAGGGGACAAGAGGATCCCCAGCATTTT
v_gene: TRBV6-5; j_gene: TRBJ2-7; abundance: once; d_gene: TRBD1; CDR3aa: CASSRDRLTYEQYF; CDR3nt: TGTGCCAGCAGTCGGGACAGGCTGACCTACGAGCAGTACTTC
v_gene: TRBV21-1; j_gene: TRBJ1-4; abundance: -; d_gene: -; CDR3aa: CASSKVRGQGNEKLFF; CDR3nt: TGTGCCAGCAGCAAAGTGAGGGGGCAGGGTAATGAAAAACTGTTTTTT
v_gene: TRBV14; j_gene: TRBJ2-7; abundance: -; d_gene: -; CDR3aa: CASSQRRDELYEQYF; CDR3nt: TGTGCCAGCAGCCAACGCCGGGACGAACTATACGAGCAGTACTTC
v_gene: TRBV2; j_gene: TRBJ2-5; abundance: -; d_gene: TRBD1; CDR3aa: CASRAGGAPGAQYF; CDR3nt: TGTGCCAGCAGGGCAGGGGGTGCCCCAGGCGCCCAGTACTTC
v_gene: TRBV27; j_gene: TRBJ1-1; abundance: -; d_gene: TRBD1; CDR3aa: CASSPWTGVTEAFF; CDR3nt: TGTGCCAGCAGTCCATGGACAGGGGTCACTGAAGCTTTCTTT
v_gene: TRBV5-4; j_gene: TRBJ2-7; abundance: few; d_gene: TRBD2; CDR3aa: CASSLPGLAGEQYF; CDR3nt: TGTGCCAGCAGCTTGCCAGGACTAGCGGGCGAGCAGTACTTC
v_gene: TRBV19; j_gene: TRBJ1-3; abundance: -; d_gene: -; CDR3aa: CASRGIGNTIYF; CDR3nt: TGTGCCAGTAGAGGAATTGGAAACACCATATATTTT
v_gene: TRBV2; j_gene: TRBJ2-3; abundance: -; d_gene: -; CDR3aa: CASSGQGTDTQYF; CDR3nt: TGTGCCAGCAGTGGGCAAGGCACAGATACGCAGTATTTT
v_gene: TRBV19; j_gene: TRBJ1-5; abundance: once; d_gene: -; CDR3aa: CASTPEGIPSNQPQHF; CDR3nt: TGTGCCAGTACCCCCGAGGGGATTCCTAGCAATCAGCCCCAGCATTTT
v_gene: TRBV30; j_gene: TRBJ1-5; abundance: -; d_gene: -; CDR3aa: CAWSTFPEYSNQPQHF; CDR3nt: TGTGCCTGGAGCACCTTCCCCGAATATAGCAATCAGCCCCAGCATTTT
v_gene: TRBV27; j_gene: TRBJ1-5; abundance: -; d_gene: -; CDR3aa: CASSLRRDNQPQHF; CDR3nt: TGTGCCAGCAGTTTAAGGAGGGACAATCAGCCCCAGCATTTT
v_gene: TRBV6-8; j_gene: TRBJ2-3; abundance: -; d_gene: TRBD2; CDR3aa: CASRSAGGTADTQYF; CDR3nt: TGTGCCAGCAGGTCCGCGGGGGGGACGGCAGATACGCAGTATTTT
v_gene: TRBV2; j_gene: TRBJ2-1; abundance: -; d_gene: TRBD2; CDR3aa: CASSPRSGGTFNEQFF; CDR3nt: TGTGCCAGCAGCCCTAGGAGCGGGGGGACTTTCAATGAGCAGTTCTTC
v_gene: TRBV5-4; j_gene: TRBJ1-2; abundance: -; d_gene: -; CDR3aa: CASSLLRAPYGYTF; CDR3nt: TGTGCCAGCAGCTTGTTACGGGCCCCCTATGGCTACACCTTC
v_gene: TRBV7-6; j_gene: TRBJ2-3; abundance: once; d_gene: -; CDR3aa: CASSSTTSTDTQYF; CDR3nt: TGTGCCAGCAGCTCTACGACAAGCACAGATACGCAGTATTTT
v_gene: TRBV6-1; j_gene: TRBJ2-7; abundance: once; d_gene: TRBD1; CDR3aa: CASSEAGTGTYEQYF; CDR3nt: TGTGCCAGCAGTGAAGCCGGGACAGGGACCTACGAGCAGTACTTC
v_gene: TRBV10-1; j_gene: TRBJ1-4; abundance: -; d_gene: -; CDR3aa: CASSSGGVEGEKLFF; CDR3nt: TGCGCCAGCAGCTCCGGGGGGGTCGAAGGGGAAAAACTGTTTTTT
v_gene: TRBV6-5; j_gene: TRBJ1-1; abundance: once; d_gene: -; CDR3aa: CASSWGQATEAFF; CDR3nt: TGTGCCAGCAGTTGGGGACAAGCCACTGAAGCTTTCTTT
v_gene: TRBV19; j_gene: TRBJ1-1; abundance: -; d_gene: -; CDR3aa: CASSFGFFGAEAFF; CDR3nt: TGTGCCAGTAGTTTCGGTTTCTTCGGGGCTGAAGCTTTCTTT